These T cell receptor beta chains were read from a single sample in a study of T cell responses to AZD1222 COVID-19 vaccine. Assay used: immunoSEQ multiplex PCR; TCRdb lists only in-frame clones, some missing. This table has roughly 200,000 clones, approximately 94% appearing once. The material sequenced was peripheral blood, taken 28 days after the second dose of the MenACWY control vaccine. These receptors were collected from an adult who received the MenACWY meningococcal vaccine as a control. The CDR3 runs from the conserved cysteine through the conserved F or W. The D gene is left open where the match is weak. Some rows mark clone size as missing; the rest say once, few, many or name a class of expanded clone.

clone_size: NA; v_call: TRBV2; j_call: TRBJ2-4; d_call: TRBD2; cdr3_aa: CASRSGGGPAKNIQYF; cdr3_nt: TGTGCCAGCAGATCGGGGGGGGGCCCAGCCAAAAACATTCAGTACTTC
clone_size: NA; v_call: TRBV6-2/TRBV6-3; j_call: TRBJ2-1; d_call: TRBD2; cdr3_aa: CASSWGTSGGPDNEQFF; cdr3_nt: TGTGCCAGCAGTTGGGGGACTAGCGGAGGTCCGGACAATGAGCAGTTCTTC
clone_size: NA; v_call: TRBV6-5; j_call: TRBJ1-1; d_call: NA; cdr3_aa: CASSYSGTVGTEAFF; cdr3_nt: TGTGCCAGCAGTTACTCGGGGACGGTAGGGACTGAAGCTTTCTTT
clone_size: NA; v_call: TRBV9; j_call: TRBJ2-1; d_call: TRBD2; cdr3_aa: CASSVTSGRTGEQFF; cdr3_nt: TGTGCCAGCAGCGTGACTAGCGGGAGGACTGGTGAGCAGTTCTTC
clone_size: NA; v_call: TRBV4-1; j_call: TRBJ1-5; d_call: NA; cdr3_aa: CASSWTIREPQHF; cdr3_nt: TGCGCCAGCAGCTGGACAATACGGGAGCCCCAGCATTTT
clone_size: NA; v_call: TRBV2; j_call: TRBJ2-6; d_call: TRBD1; cdr3_aa: CASNWDSKFSGANVLTF; cdr3_nt: TGTGCCAGCAACTGGGACAGTAAATTCTCTGGGGCCAACGTCCTGACTTTC
clone_size: once; v_call: TRBV6-5; j_call: TRBJ1-1; d_call: NA; cdr3_aa: CASILGRNTEAFF; cdr3_nt: TGTGCCAGCATTCTCGGGCGGAACACTGAAGCTTTCTTT
clone_size: NA; v_call: TRBV15; j_call: TRBJ2-7; d_call: TRBD2; cdr3_aa: CATSSRTSVLTEQYF; cdr3_nt: TGTGCCACCAGCAGCCGGACTAGCGTCCTTACCGAGCAGTACTTC
clone_size: NA; v_call: TRBV2; j_call: TRBJ1-6; d_call: NA; cdr3_aa: CASTEAGISYNSPLHF; cdr3_nt: TGTGCCAGCACAGAGGCGGGGATCTCCTATAATTCACCCCTCCACTTT
clone_size: NA; v_call: TRBV5-1; j_call: TRBJ1-5; d_call: NA; cdr3_aa: CASSPEWGGQPQHF; cdr3_nt: TGCGCCAGCAGCCCCGAGTGGGGGGGCCAGCCCCAGCATTTT
clone_size: NA; v_call: TRBV24-1; j_call: TRBJ1-2; d_call: NA; cdr3_aa: CATSDLSQGSGYTF; cdr3_nt: TGTGCCACCAGTGATTTAAGCCAGGGGTCTGGCTACACCTTC
clone_size: NA; v_call: TRBV6-1; j_call: TRBJ1-6; d_call: NA; cdr3_aa: CASSEAETAASNSPLHF; cdr3_nt: TGTGCCAGCAGTGAAGCCGAGACAGCCGCGTCGAATTCACCCCTCCACTTT
clone_size: NA; v_call: TRBV28; j_call: TRBJ2-3; d_call: TRBD2; cdr3_aa: CASSAGGTLTTDTQYF; cdr3_nt: TGTGCCAGCAGTGCGGGGGGTACACTTACCACAGATACGCAGTATTTT
clone_size: NA; v_call: TRBV30; j_call: TRBJ1-6; d_call: NA; cdr3_aa: CAWSDGNSPLHF; cdr3_nt: TGTGCCTGGAGTGACGGTAATTCACCCCTCCACTTT
clone_size: NA; v_call: TRBV27; j_call: TRBJ1-1; d_call: NA; cdr3_aa: CASSLGLNTEAFF; cdr3_nt: TGTGCCAGCAGTTTAGGGCTGAACACTGAAGCTTTCTTT
clone_size: NA; v_call: TRBV6-2/TRBV6-3; j_call: TRBJ1-3; d_call: NA; cdr3_aa: CASSFGTVGNTIYF; cdr3_nt: TGTGCCAGCAGTTTCGGGACGGTCGGAAACACCATATATTTT
clone_size: NA; v_call: TRBV7-2; j_call: TRBJ1-4; d_call: TRBD1; cdr3_aa: CASSLAGTVGNEKLFF; cdr3_nt: TGTGCCAGCAGCTTAGCGGGGACAGTGGGAAATGAAAAACTGTTTTTT
clone_size: once; v_call: TRBV2; j_call: TRBJ2-7; d_call: TRBD2; cdr3_aa: CASRGSRYEQYF; cdr3_nt: TGTGCCAGTCGCGGGAGCCGCTACGAGCAGTACTTC
clone_size: NA; v_call: TRBV4-3; j_call: TRBJ1-1; d_call: NA; cdr3_aa: CASSQDYGDTEAFF; cdr3_nt: TGCGCCAGCAGCCAAGATTACGGGGACACTGAAGCTTTCTTT
clone_size: NA; v_call: TRBV7-2; j_call: TRBJ2-1; d_call: TRBD2; cdr3_aa: CASSFVQRGADNEQFF; cdr3_nt: TGTGCCAGCAGCTTTGTCCAGCGGGGGGCGGACAATGAGCAGTTCTTC
clone_size: NA; v_call: TRBV3-1/TRBV3-2; j_call: TRBJ1-5; d_call: NA; cdr3_aa: CASSQAESNQPQHF; cdr3_nt: TGTGCCAGCAGCCAGGCAGAGAGCAATCAGCCCCAGCATTTT
clone_size: NA; v_call: TRBV14; j_call: TRBJ1-6; d_call: TRBD1; cdr3_aa: CASSHHPPTGGRNSPLHF; cdr3_nt: TGTGCCAGCAGCCACCACCCCCCGACAGGGGGCAGGAATTCACCCCTCCACTTT
clone_size: NA; v_call: TRBV28; j_call: TRBJ1-1; d_call: NA; cdr3_aa: CASRGGGAGAFF; cdr3_nt: TGTGCCAGCAGGGGGGGCGGAGCCGGAGCTTTCTTT
clone_size: NA; v_call: TRBV10-3; j_call: TRBJ1-1; d_call: TRBD1; cdr3_aa: CAIGQGMNTEAFF; cdr3_nt: TGTGCCATCGGACAGGGAATGAACACTGAAGCTTTCTTT